A selection of T cell receptor beta chains follows, all from one sample in a study of cytomegalovirus exposure and HLA in healthy donors. The repertoire was sequenced with immunoSEQ multiplex PCR; TCRdb's copy has only in-frame clones and lacks some. Here the sample spans roughly 300,000 clones, more than 75% being singletons. The source material was PBMCs. The receptors derive from a young woman in good health and CMV-seronegative. The CDR3 runs from the conserved cysteine through the conserved F or W. Fields, in order: V gene, clone size, D gene, CDR3 length, J gene, CDR3 DNA, CDR3 protein. D genes are given only for firm matches. The listing skips clone size in some rows; elsewhere it reads once, few, many or a size class.

>TRBV6-5|-|-|14|TRBJ2-5
TGTGCCAGCAGCCGAAGACAGAACCAAGAGACCCAGTACTTC
CASSRRQNQETQYF
>TRBV5-6|-|-|14|TRBJ2-3
TGTGCCAGCAGCTCCTGGCCGTTCACAGATACGCAGTATTTT
CASSSWPFTDTQYF
>TRBV7-2|-|TRBD1|16|TRBJ2-3
TGTGCCAGCAGCTTAGGGGACAGGGGACGCACAGATACGCAGTATTTT
CASSLGDRGRTDTQYF
>TRBV25-1|once|TRBD1|15|TRBJ1-2
TGTGCCAGCAGTGAGGTCCGGGACAGGGCTACGGGCTACACCTTC
CASSEVRDRATGYTF
>TRBV4-1|-|-|17|TRBJ2-7
TGCGCCAGCAGCCAAGTCCCGGGACAACATCGCTCTCACGAGCAGTACTTC
CASSQVPGQHRSHEQYF
>TRBV6-6|-|-|15|TRBJ1-2
TGTGCCAGCAGTTACAGGGGCAGGGTGGCGAATGGCTACACCTTC
CASSYRGRVANGYTF
>TRBV11-1|-|TRBD1|15|TRBJ1-1
TGTGCCAGCAGCCCTTTCCGACAGGGAAACACTGAAGCTTTCTTT
CASSPFRQGNTEAFF
>TRBV4-2|once|TRBD2|18|TRBJ2-3
TGTGCCAGCAGCCCCGGGACTAGCGGGAGGGCCAGCACAGATACGCAGTATTTT
CASSPGTSGRASTDTQYF
>TRBV10-3|-|-|14|TRBJ2-5
TGTGCCATCAGTGGGGTTAGCGGTCAAGAGACCCAGTACTTC
CAISGVSGQETQYF
>TRBV28|-|TRBD2|13|TRBJ2-7
TGTGCCAGCAGTCCCGGGGGGACCTACGAGCAGTACTTC
CASSPGGTYEQYF
>TRBV28|-|-|13|TRBJ2-7
TGTGCCAGCAGTTTACCAGGGCCCTACGAGCAGTACTTC
CASSLPGPYEQYF
>TRBV28|few|TRBD1|14|TRBJ2-7
TGTGCCAGCAGTGCCGGGACAGGAGTTTACGAGCAGTACTTC
CASSAGTGVYEQYF
>TRBV6-5|-|-|14|TRBJ1-1
TGTGCCAGCAGTTACTCGGGCGTGAACACTGAAGCTTTCTTT
CASSYSGVNTEAFF
>TRBV4-1|-|TRBD1|17|TRBJ2-1
TGCGCCAGCAGCCACCCCATCAGGGACAGAAGTTACAATGAGCAGTTCTTC
CASSHPIRDRSYNEQFF
>TRBV4-3|-|TRBD2|15|TRBJ2-3
TGCGCCAGCAGCCAAACTAGCGGGAGCACAGATACGCAGTATTTT
CASSQTSGSTDTQYF
>TRBV7-3|-|TRBD2|17|TRBJ2-3
TGTGCCAGCAGCTTACTAGCGGGATCCGTCGGCACAGATACGCAGTATTTT
CASSLLAGSVGTDTQYF
>TRBV7-9|once|TRBD2|15|TRBJ2-5
TGTGCCAGCAGCAACCCCCGGGGACTAGGAGAGACCCAGTACTTC
CASSNPRGLGETQYF
>TRBV29-1|-|TRBD1|14|TRBJ2-7
TGCAGCGTTGCTGGACAGGGCTTTTCCTACGAGCAGTACTTC
CSVAGQGFSYEQYF
>TRBV18|-|-|13|TRBJ1-2
TGTGCCAGCTCACGTGAGAGGGACTATGGCTACACCTTC
CASSRERDYGYTF
>TRBV27|-|-|14|TRBJ1-1
TGTGCCAGCAGTTTAAATACAGGTACCACTGAAGCTTTCTTT
CASSLNTGTTEAFF
>TRBV9|-|-|15|TRBJ2-4
TGTGCCAGCAGCGTAGCTCCAGACAGCAAAAACATTCAGTACTTC
CASSVAPDSKNIQYF
>TRBV5-1|-|-|15|TRBJ1-1
TGCGCCAGCAGCTTGGCCGCCGGGGGAGCCACTGAAGCTTTCTTT
CASSLAAGGATEAFF
>TRBV28|-|TRBD1|16|TRBJ1-4
TGTGCCAGCAGTTCACAGGGGGGGTGGGCTAATGAAAAACTGTTTTTT
CASSSQGGWANEKLFF
>TRBV7-2|-|-|16|TRBJ1-4
TGTGCCAGCAGCTTCCGCGGGACTGAAAGCACTGAAAAACTGTTTTTT
CASSFRGTESTEKLFF
>TRBV12-5|once|TRBD1|14|TRBJ2-4
TGTGCTAGTGGTATACCGGGACAGGAATACATTCAGTACTTC
CASGIPGQEYIQYF
>TRBV9|-|TRBD1|17|TRBJ2-1
TGTGCCAGCAGCGTAGTTTCCGGGGACAGGGGGCGGAATGAGCAGTTCTTC
CASSVVSGDRGRNEQFF
>TRBV5-4|-|-|12|TRBJ2-1
TGTGCCAGCAGCTTGAACGGGAATGAGCAGTTCTTC
CASSLNGNEQFF
>TRBV7-6|once|-|14|TRBJ2-3
TGTGCCAGCAGCTTATACACCCTTACAGATACGCAGTATTTT
CASSLYTLTDTQYF
>TRBV28|-|-|13|TRBJ1-2
TGTGCCAGCAGTTTGGGTCGGGGGGCCGACTACACCTTC
CASSLGRGADYTF
>TRBV27|-|-|15|TRBJ2-4
TGTGCCAGCAGTTACTCGGTAGGGGGGGCGAACATTCAGTACTTC
CASSYSVGGANIQYF
>TRBV18|-|TRBD2|15|TRBJ2-7
TGTGCCAGCTCACCCTCCACGCGGGAGGGCGGCGAGCAGTACTTC
CASSPSTREGGEQYF
>TRBV29-1|-|TRBD1|14|TRBJ1-3
TGCAGCGTTGTAGGGACAGGGACTGGAAACACCATATATTTT
CSVVGTGTGNTIYF
>TRBV4-1|-|TRBD1|16|TRBJ1-5
TGCGCCAGCAGCCAAGATAGGCGACAGGGGGTTCAGCCCCAGCATTTT
CASSQDRRQGVQPQHF
>TRBV9|-|-|15|TRBJ2-3
TGTGCCAGCAGCCCTGGACTCCCGGTCACAGATACGCAGTATTTT
CASSPGLPVTDTQYF
>TRBV5-1|-|TRBD1|15|TRBJ2-3
TGCGCCAGCAGCTTGGACAGGGGGATTGCAGATACGCAGTATTTT
CASSLDRGIADTQYF
>TRBV27|-|TRBD1|15|TRBJ2-7
TGTGCCAGCAGTTTCGCGGACAGGCCTTACTACGAGCAGTACTTC
CASSFADRPYYEQYF
>TRBV1|-|-|13|TRBJ2-7
TGCACCAGCAAGGGACAGGGATCCTACGAGCAGTACTTC
CTSKGQGSYEQYF
>TRBV28|-|TRBD2|17|TRBJ2-7
TGTGCCAGTAGAGGCTCTAGCGGGACCTCGCCGTATTACGAGCAGTACTTC
CASRGSSGTSPYYEQYF
>TRBV5-4|once|TRBD2|14|TRBJ2-7
TGTGCCAGCAGCATTCTTAGCGGGAGGCACGAGCAGTACTTC
CASSILSGRHEQYF
>TRBV6-5|-|TRBD2|12|TRBJ2-5
TGTGCCACCAGAGCGGGAAGAGAGACCCAGTACTTC
CATRAGRETQYF
>TRBV9|-|-|13|TRBJ1-2
TGTGCCAGCAGCTTACAGGGCGACTATGGCTACACCTTC
CASSLQGDYGYTF
>TRBV4-3|-|-|16|TRBJ1-4
TGCGCCAGCAGCCAAGATCTCGGGGGATTGGGTGAAAAACTGTTTTTT
CASSQDLGGLGEKLFF
>TRBV28|-|TRBD1|14|TRBJ2-7
TGTGCCAGCAGGACAGGGGGAAGTCGAGGCGAGCAGTACTTC
CASRTGGSRGEQYF
>TRBV5-4|-|TRBD2|14|TRBJ2-5
TGTGCCAGCAGCTTGGAACTAGCGGAGCCGTCCCAGTACTTC
CASSLELAEPSQYF
>TRBV5-1|many|TRBD1|12|TRBJ1-2
TGCGCCAGCGACGAGGGGGCGCGAGGCTACACCTTC
CASDEGARGYTF
>TRBV7-2|-|-|14|TRBJ2-7
TGTGCCAGCAGCTTAGCGCACGGGGACTACGAGCAGTACTTC
CASSLAHGDYEQYF
>TRBV6-1|-|TRBD1|14|TRBJ1-1
TGTGCCAGCGATAGGACAGGGCGGAACGCTGAAGCTTTCTTT
CASDRTGRNAEAFF
>TRBV7-9|-|-|14|TRBJ1-2
TGTGCCAGCAGCTTAACAGGGATCCCCTATGGCTACACCTTC
CASSLTGIPYGYTF
>TRBV19|-|-|14|TRBJ1-3
TGTGCCAGCCTAATGTACAGCTCTGGAAACACCATATATTTT
CASLMYSSGNTIYF
>TRBV7-9|once|TRBD1|17|TRBJ2-7
TGTGCCAGCAGCTCGCCAACCCCGAGACAGGGGATCTACGAGCAGTACTTC
CASSSPTPRQGIYEQYF